These 32 T cell receptor beta chains share one sample of origin, sequenced in a study of patients and donors after allogeneic stem cell transplantation. TCRdb processed the RT-PCR reads anew with MiXCR; each CDR3 protein has one entry. The profile shows 100,000 to 120,000 distinct CDR3 sequences, approximately 35% of them singletons. Sequencing was carried out using blood, either unsorted or a sorted T cell fraction (not recorded which). These receptors originate from a human donor who was either an allogeneic HSCT recipient or a stem cell or donor lymphocyte infusion donor (not recorded which). It is not recorded whose cells these are; they may come from a transplant donor.

This clonotype has more than one count but fewer than ten. The gene calls are TRBV7-6 and TRBJ1-3, with D uncertain. V lost 1 base and J 1 base, leaving 5 bases between the germline ends. The CDR3 loop spans 14 amino acids. Germline V gene sequence: CDR1 SGHVS, CDR2 FNYEAQ. The CDR3 nucleotides read TGTGCCAGCAGCTTAGGGGTTTCTGGAAACACCATATATTTT. This translates into CASSLGVSGNTIYF.

The chain combines TRBV20-1 with TRBJ2-7; 7 nucleotides align to TRBD1. Germline V gene sequence: CDR1 DFQATT, CDR2 SNEGSKA (reference sequence). J was trimmed by 5 bases and V by 4 bases; bases with no gene match: 8. The CDR3 length is 13 residues. The CDR3 here is CSATNRGPDEQYF. The DNA of the CDR3 is TGCAGTGCTACTAATAGGGGGCCCGACGAGCAGTACTTC.

This clonotype was counted between two and nine times. V usage is TRBV7-9 and J usage is TRBJ1-1; tentative D call: TRBD1 (5 bases). The CDR3 has 14 amino acids. Trimming pared 5 bases from V and 7 bases from J, leaving 17 bases between. CDR1 SEHNR and CDR2 FQNEAQ come from the germline V gene (reference sequence). The CDR3 loop is CASSPGTEPSEAFF. In DNA form, the CDR3 reads TGTGCCAGCAGCCCCGGGACGGAGCCTAGTGAAGCTTTCTTT. Full variable domain (rest looked up from reference TRBV7-9 and TRBJ1-1): DTGVSQNPRHKITKRGQNVTFRCDPISEHNRLYWYRQTLGQGPEFLTYFQNEAQLEKSRLLSDRFSAERPKGSFSTLEIQRTEQGDSAMYLCASSPGTEPSEAFFGQGTRLTVV.

Notes on this clonotype: A read error may account for a junction end that differs from germline. The J gene is TRBJ2-7, the V gene TRBV20-1; 7 bases are a match to TRBD2. The CDR3 spans 10 residues. Germline V gene sequence: CDR1 DFQATT, CDR2 SNEGSKA (reference sequence). CDR3 in amino acids: CSAWDYSPHF. The DNA for the CDR3 is TGCAGTGCTTGGGACTATAGCCCCCACTTC.

V is TRBV5-5 and J is TRBJ1-5; unclear D gene. V gave up 0 bases and J gave up 1 base, with 5 bases separating them. Per the germline V gene, CDR1 is SGHKS and CDR2 is YYEKEE (reference sequence). The CDR3 sequence is 14 residues long. The CDR3 bases are TGTGCCAGCAGCTTGGGTTGGAGCAATCAGCCCCAGCATTTT. This gives the protein CASSLGWSNQPQHF.

This clonotype was counted a few times. The J gene is TRBJ2-3, the V gene TRBV10-3; possible D gene TRBD1, 5 bases. Germline lookup yields CDR1 ENHRY and CDR2 SYGVKD. Deletions cut 3 bases from V and 1 base from J, with 11 bases between. The CDR3 sequence is 15 residues long. The CDR3 loop is CAISDPGKGTDTQYF. CDR3 in DNA: TGTGCCATCAGTGATCCAGGGAAGGGCACAGATACGCAGTATTTT.

The chain has TRBV7-2 and TRBJ2-1, with D tentatively TRBD2 (6 bases). The CDR3 is 15 amino acids. V was cut by 1 base and J by 2 bases, with 9 bases left in between. The V gene's germline CDR1 is SGHTA and CDR2 FQGNSA. CDR3 region: CASSLGGTAYNEQFF. The CDR3 coding sequence is TGTGCCAGCAGCTTAGGCGGGACGGCCTACAATGAGCAGTTCTTC. The variable domain in full, with the rest retrieved from reference TRBV7-2 and TRBJ2-1, is GAGVSQSPSNKVTEKGKDVELRCDPISGHTALYWYRQSLGQGLEFLIYFQGNSAPDKSGLPSDRFSAERTGGSVSTLTIQRTQQEDSAVYLCASSLGGTAYNEQFFGPGTRLTVL.

There are a few counts of this clonotype. The genes are TRBV20-1 and TRBJ1-1, with D possibly matching TRBD1 (5 bases). From germline, CDR1 is DFQATT and CDR2 SNEGSKA (reference sequence). The CDR3 sequence is 12 residues long. The CDR3 sequence: CSPVRDGGEAFF. In DNA form, the CDR3 reads TGCAGCCCAGTCAGGGACGGTGGTGAAGCTTTCTTT.

The J gene is TRBJ1-5, the V gene TRBV5-6; the match to TRBD1 covers 8 bases. The V and J ends lost 3 bases and 3 bases, in that order; junction bases with no gene match: 14. Looked up from germline, CDR1 is SGHDT and CDR2 is YYEEEE. The CDR3 runs to 18 residues. CDR3 region: CASSSRPWRTGLNQPQHF. CDR3 DNA sequence: TGTGCCAGCAGCTCACGTCCTTGGCGGACAGGGCTCAATCAGCCCCAGCATTTT.

The chain has TRBV24-1 and TRBJ2-7; 8 positions match TRBD1. The V gene's germline CDR1 is KGHDR and CDR2 SFDVKD. Unmatched junction bases numbered 8, after V lost 4 bases and J lost 4 bases. The CDR3 has 15 amino acids. CDR3 DNA: TGTGCCACCAGTGACCACGCGACAGGGGAATACGAGCAGTACTTC. Protein sequence: CATSDHATGEYEQYF.

The J gene is TRBJ2-5, the V gene TRBV4-3; D possibly corresponds to TRBD2 (5 bases). CDR3 size: 15 residues. The V gene lost 1 base and the J gene lost 5 bases, with 14 bases spanning the gap. Germline CDR1 LGHNA, CDR2 YSLEER. CDR3 in amino acids: CASSQVRGRRETQYF. In nucleotides, the CDR3 is TGCGCCAGCAGCCAAGTCCGAGGGCGGCGGGAGACCCAGTACTTC.

This clonotype has more than one count but fewer than ten. The CDR3 region has the DNA TGTGCCAGCAGCTTAAGGGGACGGCCACATGGCTACACCTTC. Protein product: CASSLRGRPHGYTF. The chain has TRBV7-2 and TRBJ1-2; a weak D match, TRBD1 (5 bases). CDR3 size: 14 residues. CDR1 and CDR2 from the germline V gene are SGHTA and FQGNSA. V lost 2 bases and J lost 6, with 13 bases in between.

This rearrangement joins TRBV5-7 to TRBJ1-1; the D is unclear. TRBV5-7 is known as an ORF, though its function is uncertain. The CDR3 runs to 13 residues. Trimming pared 4 bases from V and 2 bases from J, leaving 9 bases between. The CDR3 DNA reads TGTGCCAGCAGCGCCGGAACTAACACTGAAGCTTTCTTT. Translation gives CASSAGTNTEAFF.

This clonotype came up a few times. The chain uses TRBV28 and TRBJ1-2, with 7 bases that match TRBD1. Germline V lookup: CDR1 MDHEN, CDR2 SYDVKM. The junction had 18 bases not matched to a gene; V was cut back by 3 bases and J by 11 bases. This CDR3 contains 16 residues. The CDR3 loop reads CASSFGDRWLRSQYTF. The CDR3 nucleotides read TGTGCCAGCAGTTTTGGGGACAGATGGTTAAGGAGTCAGTACACCTTC.

The chain employs TRBV20-1 and TRBJ1-2; tentatively, D is TRBD1 (6 bases). With 0 bases removed from V and 6 bases from J, the gap between germline ends came to 17 bases. The CDR3 consists of 15 residues. Per the germline V gene, CDR1 is DFQATT and CDR2 is SNEGSKA (reference sequence). Here the CDR3 reads CSARDFRGTIDGYTF. CDR3 sequence (DNA): TGCAGTGCTAGAGATTTCAGAGGGACAATAGATGGCTACACCTTC.

The CDR3 spells CASSKELPYEQYF. Here the CDR3 DNA reads TGTGCCAGCAGTAAGGAGTTGCCCTACGAGCAGTACTTC. This sequence joins TRBV6-2 or TRBV6-3 and TRBJ2-7; D not resolved. Germline CDR1 is MNHEY and CDR2 is SVGEGT. The V and J ends lost 5 bases and 2 bases respectively, with 10 bases between them. The CDR3 consists of 13 residues.

This chain uses TRBV9 with TRBJ2-1; the D is unclear. The V gene lost 4 bases and the J gene lost 2 bases, with 13 bases spanning the gap. This CDR3 comprises 15 residues. The germline V gene encodes CDR1 SGDLS and CDR2 YYNGEE. The CDR3 is CASSSRSGTYNEQFF. CDR3 DNA: TGTGCCAGCAGCTCCAGGTCGGGTACCTACAATGAGCAGTTCTTC.

The CDR3 sequence is CASNLCYEQYF. DNA for the CDR3: TGTGCCAGCAACCTCTGCTACGAGCAGTACTTC. V is TRBV25-1 and J is TRBJ2-7; D ambiguous. CDR3 length equals 11 residues. The V and J ends lost 7 bases and 3 bases respectively, with 7 bases between them. Germline V gives CDR1 MGHDK, CDR2 SYGVNS.

The chain couples TRBV6-2 or TRBV6-3 to TRBJ2-5; 7 bases align to TRBD1. CDR1 is MNHEY and CDR2 is SVGEGT in the germline V gene. Unmatched junction bases numbered 12, after V lost 6 bases and J lost 5 bases. CDR3 size: 15 residues. CDR3 nucleotide sequence: TGTGCCAGCAGCTTACAGGGGATACTATTGGAGACCCAGTACTTC. It specifies CASSLQGILLETQYF.

The CDR3: CASSLFGGEPTDTQYF. The CDR3 region has the DNA TGTGCCAGCAGCTTGTTTGGGGGGGAACCCACAGATACGCAGTATTTT. The V and J genes are TRBV5-6 and TRBJ2-3; 7 bases are shared with TRBD2. There are 16 residues in the CDR3. V shed 1 base, J shed 2 bases, and the junction held 7 bases outside the gene matches. Germline V lookup: CDR1 SGHDT, CDR2 YYEEEE. The whole variable domain, filled in from reference TRBV5-6 and TRBJ2-3, reads DAGVTQSPTHLIKTRGQQVTLRCSPKSGHDTVSWYQQALGQGPQFIFQYYEEEERQRGNFPDRFSGHQFPNYSSELNVNALLLGDSALYLCASSLFGGEPTDTQYFGPGTRLTVL.

This chain joins TRBV10-3 and TRBJ1-6; 9 nucleotides agree with TRBD1. Germline V gene sequence: CDR1 ENHRY, CDR2 SYGVKD. The CDR3 is 15 residues long. V was clipped by 7 bases and J by 7 bases; unmatched bases: 8. As DNA, the CDR3 is TGTGCCATCAATACAGGGGGCGCTTCGAATTCACCCCTCCACTTT. Translating it yields CAINTGGASNSPLHF.

The CDR3 bases are TGTGCCAGCAGCTTTCAGACAGGGATCCCCAATGAGCAGTTCTTC. Its protein is CASSFQTGIPNEQFF. This sequence joins TRBV7-2 and TRBJ2-1, with TRBD1 matching 7 bases. J gave up 6 bases and V 3 bases, and 8 bases lay outside the gene matches. CDR1 and CDR2 from the germline V gene are SGHTA and FQGNSA. This CDR3 has 15 residues. Looking up the rest from reference TRBV7-2 and TRBJ2-1 gives the full variable domain: GAGVSQSPSNKVTEKGKDVELRCDPISGHTALYWYRQSLGQGLEFLIYFQGNSAPDKSGLPSDRFSAERTGGSVSTLTIQRTQQEDSAVYLCASSFQTGIPNEQFFGPGTRLTVL.

A few counts support this clonotype. V is TRBV12-3 or TRBV12-4 and J is TRBJ1-3, with D possibly matching TRBD1 (5 bases). This CDR3 spans 14 amino acids. V was shortened by 2 bases and J by 9 bases, with 14 bases between the two germline ends. The DNA of the CDR3 is TGTGCCAGCAGTTTATGGCAGGGAAGTCGCACCATATATTTT. Protein sequence: CASSLWQGSRTIYF.

CDR3 coding DNA: TGTGCCAGCCGACTGGACTTAAGACACCCGTGGAGTCCCGGGGAGCTGTTTTTT. Translation gives CASRLDLRHPWSPGELFF. The chain is built from TRBV12-3 or TRBV12-4 and TRBJ2-2; D is possibly TRBD2 (5 bases). The CDR3 is made up of 18 amino acids. V lost 8 bases to trimming and J lost 6 bases, with 28 bases between them.

This clonotype was recorded a few times. V and J are TRBV20-1 and TRBJ1-4; D possibly corresponds to TRBD1 (6 bases). Trimming removed 8 bases from V and 14 bases from J, with 21 bases in between. Germline V gives CDR1 DFQATT, CDR2 SNEGSKA (reference sequence). This CDR3 comprises 12 residues. CDR3 nucleotides: TGCAGTACCCGGGAACAGGGCCCTAGGCTGTTTTTT. Its protein product is CSTREQGPRLFF.

J is TRBJ2-5 and V is TRBV7-8; D is undetermined. Germline lookup yields CDR1 SGHVS and CDR2 FQNEAQ. Trimming cost V 4 bases and J 5 bases, with 23 bases left between them. This CDR3 spans 17 amino acids. The CDR3 is CASSSRRVGGMKETQYF. CDR3 sequence (DNA): TGTGCCAGCAGCTCAAGACGGGTCGGTGGGATGAAGGAGACCCAGTACTTC.

V is TRBV6-5 and J is TRBJ2-4, with 8 nucleotides matching TRBD1. Per germline, CDR1 MNHEY and CDR2 SVGAGI. The V segment lost 6 bases and the J segment 3 bases; nucleotides outside the gene matches: 4. The CDR3 has 14 amino acids. The CDR3 reads CASSSDRGKNIQYF. The CDR3 DNA reads TGTGCCAGCAGCTCCGACAGGGGCAAAAACATTCAGTACTTC.

The chain carries TRBV13 and TRBJ1-6; D uncertain. The CDR3 consists of 14 residues. Germline V CDR1 and CDR2: PRHDT, FYEKMQ (reference sequence). The V gene lost 2 bases and the J gene lost 7 bases, with 9 bases spanning the gap. CDR3 nucleotide sequence: TGTGCCAGCAGCTTATTGGGCAGAAATTCACCCCTCCACTTT. Translated: CASSLLGRNSPLHF.

This chain connects TRBV10-3 to TRBJ2-1; TRBD2 matches at 14 bases. Germline-derived CDR1 and CDR2 are ENHRY and SYGVKD. The CDR3 runs 15 residues. Trimming at V came to 4 bases and at J to 14 bases, leaving 10 bases not matched to a gene. CDR3 loop: CAISGGLAGDYREFF. CDR3 sequence (DNA): TGTGCCATCAGTGGGGGACTAGCGGGAGATTATAGGGAGTTCTTC.

The DNA for the CDR3 is TGCAGCGCGGTCAGGGTTGGCACTGAAGCTTTCTTT. As protein: CSAVRVGTEAFF. The genes are TRBV29-1 and TRBJ1-1, with D maybe TRBD1 (5 bases). V lost 7 bases to trimming and J lost 4 bases, with 13 bases between them. The germline CDR1 and CDR2 sequences are SQVTM and ANQGSEA. The CDR3 loop spans 12 amino acids.

This clonotype was detected only a few times. The chain is built from TRBV28 and TRBJ2-7, with D maybe TRBD1 (6 bases). Trimming pared 6 bases from V and 4 bases from J, leaving 13 bases between. The CDR3 spans 13 residues. In germline, CDR1 is MDHEN, CDR2 SYDVKM. The CDR3 coding sequence is TGTGCCAGCAGGCAGGGGCAGGTTTACGAGCAGTACTTC. Amino acid sequence: CASRQGQVYEQYF.

The chain joins TRBV3-1 to TRBJ2-5; 12 bases are shared with TRBD2. The CDR3 spans 16 residues. Germline V gives CDR1 LGHDT, CDR2 YNNKEL (reference sequence). Trimming took 4 bases from V and 5 from J; bases not matched to a gene: 8. The CDR3 sequence: CASSRLAGDFRETQYF. For the CDR3, the DNA is TGTGCCAGCAGCCGACTAGCGGGAGATTTCCGGGAGACCCAGTACTTC.